The rows below give T cell receptor beta chains drawn from one sample of a study of brain T cells in children with intractable seizures. The repertoire was sequenced with immunoSEQ multiplex PCR; TCRdb's copy has only in-frame clones and lacks some. The profile shows 340,000 or so clones, approximately 93% of them singletons. The sequencing used peripheral blood, collected around 5 months after surgery. The receptors stem from a boy under two years old with tuberous sclerosis and intractable seizures. Each CDR3 is given with its conserved first and last residue. Fields, in order: J gene, clone size, V gene, D gene, CDR3 DNA, CDR3 protein. The D gene is left open where the match is weak. The size field is filled for only some rows; it gives once, few, many or a size class.

J gene: TRBJ1-1
clone size: -
V gene: TRBV4-1
D gene: TRBD1
CDR3 DNA: TGCGCCAGCAGCCAAGATTATCCGGGACAGGGTTACACTGAAGCTTTCTTT
CDR3 protein: CASSQDYPGQGYTEAFF

J gene: TRBJ1-1
clone size: -
V gene: TRBV25-1
D gene: -
CDR3 DNA: TGTGCCAGCAGAGCAGGGGCCATGAACACTGAAGCTTTCTTT
CDR3 protein: CASRAGAMNTEAFF

J gene: TRBJ2-3
clone size: -
V gene: TRBV24-1
D gene: TRBD1
CDR3 DNA: TGTGCCACCAGCCGGGACAGTTCAGATACGCAGTATTTT
CDR3 protein: CATSRDSSDTQYF

J gene: TRBJ2-7
clone size: few
V gene: TRBV7-9
D gene: -
CDR3 DNA: TGTGCCAGCAGCGCAGGGGCAGAGTACGAGCAGTACTTC
CDR3 protein: CASSAGAEYEQYF

J gene: TRBJ2-7
clone size: -
V gene: TRBV5-4
D gene: -
CDR3 DNA: TGTGCCAGCAGCTCGGATGGTGGGGCGCCGGTCGGCGAGCAGTACTTC
CDR3 protein: CASSSDGGAPVGEQYF

J gene: TRBJ1-2
clone size: -
V gene: TRBV28
D gene: -
CDR3 DNA: TGTGCCAGCAGCTCCGGGACGCGGGGCCACAAGTATGGCTACACCTTC
CDR3 protein: CASSSGTRGHKYGYTF

J gene: TRBJ1-2
clone size: -
V gene: TRBV4-2
D gene: -
CDR3 DNA: TGTGCCAGCAGCCTCGCACTCAACTATGGCTACACCTTC
CDR3 protein: CASSLALNYGYTF

J gene: TRBJ1-2
clone size: -
V gene: TRBV7-9
D gene: -
CDR3 DNA: TGTGCCAGCAGCTTAGACGGCTACACCTTC
CDR3 protein: CASSLDGYTF

J gene: TRBJ2-2
clone size: -
V gene: TRBV5-6
D gene: -
CDR3 DNA: TGTGCCAGCCTTCCTCAGAACACCGGGGAGCTGTTTTTT
CDR3 protein: CASLPQNTGELFF

J gene: TRBJ1-2
clone size: -
V gene: TRBV10-3
D gene: TRBD1
CDR3 DNA: TGTGCCATCAGTACCAGGACAGGGGGCGCATCGGATGGCTACACCTTC
CDR3 protein: CAISTRTGGASDGYTF

J gene: TRBJ1-2
clone size: -
V gene: TRBV9
D gene: -
CDR3 DNA: TGTGCCAGCAGCGGGGACACCTACTATGGCTACACCTTC
CDR3 protein: CASSGDTYYGYTF

J gene: TRBJ2-3
clone size: -
V gene: TRBV4-1
D gene: TRBD2
CDR3 DNA: TGCGCCAGCAGCCAGCGGGCAGCGGGATCTAGCACAGATACGCAGTATTTT
CDR3 protein: CASSQRAAGSSTDTQYF

J gene: TRBJ2-7
clone size: once
V gene: TRBV7-9
D gene: -
CDR3 DNA: TGTGCCAGCAGCTTAATGGGAGCGGGTCGATCCTACGAGCAGTACTTC
CDR3 protein: CASSLMGAGRSYEQYF

J gene: TRBJ2-3
clone size: -
V gene: TRBV4-1
D gene: TRBD2
CDR3 DNA: TGCGCCAGCAGCATGCGGACTAGCGGGGGGGGTAGCACAGATACGCAGTATTTT
CDR3 protein: CASSMRTSGGGSTDTQYF

J gene: TRBJ2-2
clone size: once
V gene: TRBV19
D gene: -
CDR3 DNA: TGTGCCAGTAGTATCCCATTGGGGGCGGGCACCGGGGAGCTGTTTTTT
CDR3 protein: CASSIPLGAGTGELFF

J gene: TRBJ1-5
clone size: -
V gene: TRBV28
D gene: -
CDR3 DNA: TGTGCCAGCAGTTGGGGGCGAGAAAACTATAGCAATCAGCCCCAGCATTTT
CDR3 protein: CASSWGRENYSNQPQHF

J gene: TRBJ2-7
clone size: -
V gene: TRBV19
D gene: -
CDR3 DNA: TGTGCCAGTAGTATCACCGGGACGGCGTACGAGCAGTACTTC
CDR3 protein: CASSITGTAYEQYF

J gene: TRBJ2-1
clone size: -
V gene: TRBV19
D gene: -
CDR3 DNA: TGTGCCAGTAGTATAACGGCGGGGAATTCCTACAATGAGCAGTTCTTC
CDR3 protein: CASSITAGNSYNEQFF

J gene: TRBJ1-2
clone size: -
V gene: TRBV2
D gene: TRBD1
CDR3 DNA: TGTGCCAGCAGTGAACGGGAAGTTGGGGGACAGCTTAAACTTGGCTATGGCTACACCTTC
CDR3 protein: CASSEREVGGQLKLGYGYTF

J gene: TRBJ2-1
clone size: -
V gene: TRBV3-1/TRBV3-2
D gene: TRBD2
CDR3 DNA: TGTGCCAGCCTTGGGGGTGGGGCGGGGGATGAGCAGTTCTTC
CDR3 protein: CASLGGGAGDEQFF

J gene: TRBJ1-2
clone size: -
V gene: TRBV5-1
D gene: -
CDR3 DNA: TGCGCCAGCAGCTCATCCGAGGGCCCCTATGGCTACACCTTC
CDR3 protein: CASSSSEGPYGYTF

J gene: TRBJ2-1
clone size: once
V gene: TRBV11-3
D gene: TRBD2
CDR3 DNA: TGTGCCAGCAGCTTATCGGGCGGGAGGGATGGTGAGCAGTTCTTC
CDR3 protein: CASSLSGGRDGEQFF

J gene: TRBJ2-5
clone size: once
V gene: TRBV5-6
D gene: -
CDR3 DNA: TGTGCCAGCAGCTTGGGGCGGACAATGGTAGAGACCCAGTACTTC
CDR3 protein: CASSLGRTMVETQYF

J gene: TRBJ2-7
clone size: -
V gene: TRBV27
D gene: TRBD1
CDR3 DNA: TGTGCCAGCAGTTTATCGGGACAGCCCTACGAGCAGTACTTC
CDR3 protein: CASSLSGQPYEQYF

J gene: TRBJ2-2
clone size: -
V gene: TRBV24-1
D gene: -
CDR3 DNA: TGTGCCACCAGTGCCCAAACTAGCTCCCGGACCGGGGAGCTGTTTTTT
CDR3 protein: CATSAQTSSRTGELFF

J gene: TRBJ1-2
clone size: -
V gene: TRBV2
D gene: -
CDR3 DNA: TGTGCCAGCAGTGACGGGACACTCGGATATGGCTACACCTTC
CDR3 protein: CASSDGTLGYGYTF

J gene: TRBJ1-1
clone size: -
V gene: TRBV30
D gene: -
CDR3 DNA: TGTGCCTGGAGTGTAGGGCGGGGAATGGACACTGAAGCTTTCTTT
CDR3 protein: CAWSVGRGMDTEAFF

J gene: TRBJ2-1
clone size: -
V gene: TRBV9
D gene: -
CDR3 DNA: TGTGCCAGCAGCGTAGTTAGCGACTACAATGAGCAGTTCTTC
CDR3 protein: CASSVVSDYNEQFF

J gene: TRBJ1-5
clone size: -
V gene: TRBV6-1
D gene: -
CDR3 DNA: TGTGCCAGCAGTGAAGGTTGGGGTAGGTATCAGCCCCAGCATTTT
CDR3 protein: CASSEGWGRYQPQHF

J gene: TRBJ2-7
clone size: -
V gene: TRBV11-3
D gene: TRBD1
CDR3 DNA: TGTGCCAGCAGCCCCCCTCCCCGGGACAGGGGGAAGAGGAAGCAGTACTTC
CDR3 protein: CASSPPPRDRGKRKQYF

J gene: TRBJ2-5
clone size: -
V gene: TRBV11-2
D gene: TRBD2
CDR3 DNA: TGTGCCAGCAGCCCCGGGACTAGCGGGAATCGGGAGACCCAGTACTTC
CDR3 protein: CASSPGTSGNRETQYF

J gene: TRBJ1-2
clone size: once
V gene: TRBV5-5
D gene: TRBD1
CDR3 DNA: TGTGCCAGCAGCTTGGGGACAGGACCCTATGGCTACACCTTC
CDR3 protein: CASSLGTGPYGYTF

J gene: TRBJ1-3
clone size: -
V gene: TRBV6-5
D gene: -
CDR3 DNA: TGTGCCAGCAGTTACAGGGGTGGAAACACCATATATTTT
CDR3 protein: CASSYRGGNTIYF

J gene: TRBJ2-5
clone size: -
V gene: TRBV7-2
D gene: -
CDR3 DNA: TGTGCCAGCAGCAAGATGGTGGGGAACCAAGAGACCCAGTACTTC
CDR3 protein: CASSKMVGNQETQYF

J gene: TRBJ1-2
clone size: once
V gene: TRBV6-5
D gene: -
CDR3 DNA: TGTGCCAGCCGCCAGGGGACCAAACAGTATGGCTACACCTTC
CDR3 protein: CASRQGTKQYGYTF

J gene: TRBJ2-1
clone size: -
V gene: TRBV5-6
D gene: -
CDR3 DNA: TGTGCCAGCAGCCGGGGATTAGCGAATGAGCAGTTCTTC
CDR3 protein: CASSRGLANEQFF

J gene: TRBJ1-2
clone size: once
V gene: TRBV9
D gene: TRBD1
CDR3 DNA: TGTGCCAGCAGCGTAGCCCGGACAGGAGCTAACTATGGCTACACCTTC
CDR3 protein: CASSVARTGANYGYTF

J gene: TRBJ2-1
clone size: -
V gene: TRBV5-1
D gene: -
CDR3 DNA: TGCGCCAGCAAGACGGTACCCGCTCTAGATGAGCAGTTCTTC
CDR3 protein: CASKTVPALDEQFF

J gene: TRBJ1-1
clone size: -
V gene: TRBV7-9
D gene: -
CDR3 DNA: TGTGCCAGCAGCTTTTCTTCCTTAAAGCCTACAGATGAAGCTTTCTTT
CDR3 protein: CASSFSSLKPTDEAFF

J gene: TRBJ2-7
clone size: -
V gene: TRBV28
D gene: TRBD1
CDR3 DNA: TGTGCCAGCAGTTCGATATTGAATAACCGGGACAGGGGAACCCTCGAGCAGTACTTC
CDR3 protein: CASSSILNNRDRGTLEQYF

J gene: TRBJ2-7
clone size: -
V gene: TRBV10-2
D gene: TRBD1
CDR3 DNA: TGCGCCAGCGTCGGGGACAGCTCCTACGAGCAGTACTTC
CDR3 protein: CASVGDSSYEQYF

J gene: TRBJ1-4
clone size: -
V gene: TRBV18
D gene: -
CDR3 DNA: TGTGCCAGCTCACCATACTGGACGGAATATAATGAAAAACTGTTTTTT
CDR3 protein: CASSPYWTEYNEKLFF

J gene: TRBJ1-3
clone size: -
V gene: TRBV4-1
D gene: TRBD1
CDR3 DNA: TGCGCCAGCAGCCAAGTAATCGGGACAGCTCAAGACACCATATATTTT
CDR3 protein: CASSQVIGTAQDTIYF

J gene: TRBJ1-5
clone size: -
V gene: TRBV6-5
D gene: TRBD1
CDR3 DNA: TGTGCCAGCAGCTCCGGGACAGGGGGCCAGGGGCCCCAGCATTTT
CDR3 protein: CASSSGTGGQGPQHF

J gene: TRBJ1-2
clone size: once
V gene: TRBV9
D gene: TRBD1
CDR3 DNA: TGTGCCAGCAGCGTAGCAGGGACAGGGGGGAACTATGGCTACACCTTC
CDR3 protein: CASSVAGTGGNYGYTF

J gene: TRBJ1-3
clone size: -
V gene: TRBV11-2
D gene: -
CDR3 DNA: TGTGCCAGCAGCCCTTCGAGCACCATATATTTT
CDR3 protein: CASSPSSTIYF

J gene: TRBJ2-3
clone size: -
V gene: TRBV24-1
D gene: TRBD1
CDR3 DNA: TGTGCCACCAGTCCGGGACAGGGGACAGATACGCAGTATTTT
CDR3 protein: CATSPGQGTDTQYF

J gene: TRBJ1-5
clone size: -
V gene: TRBV29-1
D gene: -
CDR3 DNA: TGCAGCGTGGAACAGGGACCGGGGCAGCCCCAGCATTTT
CDR3 protein: CSVEQGPGQPQHF

J gene: TRBJ2-1
clone size: -
V gene: TRBV9
D gene: TRBD2
CDR3 DNA: TGTGCCAGCAGCGTTAGACTAGCGGGAGATGAGCAGTTCTTC
CDR3 protein: CASSVRLAGDEQFF

J gene: TRBJ2-1
clone size: -
V gene: TRBV7-9
D gene: -
CDR3 DNA: TGTGCCAGCAGCTTAGTATCACCATACAATGAGCAGTTCTTC
CDR3 protein: CASSLVSPYNEQFF

J gene: TRBJ2-3
clone size: -
V gene: TRBV2
D gene: TRBD2
CDR3 DNA: TGTGCCAGCATAAGACTAGCGGGAGCCACAGATACGCAGTATTTT
CDR3 protein: CASIRLAGATDTQYF